The 31 T cell receptor beta chains listed next were all sequenced from one sample in a study of cytomegalovirus exposure and HLA in healthy donors. A multiplex PCR was run with 60 Vbeta primers and 13 Jbeta primers. The assay was immunoSEQ multiplex PCR, and TCRdb's table has in-frame clones only and misses some. The sample carries 190,000 or so clones, 80% to 85% recorded once. The source material was PBMCs. Receptors originate from a woman aged 50 to 60 in good health and CMV-seropositive.

The rearrangement links TRBV6-5 to TRBJ1-2; the D is unclear. The length of the CDR3 is 16 residues. V lost 0 bases and J 0 bases, leaving 11 bases between the germline ends. Germline V CDR1 and CDR2: MNHEY, SVGAGI. DNA for the CDR3: TGTGCCAGCAGTTACTCGGGCGGGCAAGCTAACTATGGCTACACCTTC. Translated, it gives CASSYSGGQANYGYTF.

In its sample, this clone was seen once. V gene TRBV5-4 combines with J gene TRBJ2-3; tentative D call: TRBD2 (5 bases). Germline CDR1 reads SGHNT; CDR2 reads YYREEE (reference sequence). The CDR3 totals 16 residues. V dropped 0 bases and J dropped 3 bases, with 14 bases sitting between them. The CDR3 region is CASSLAALGGTDTQYF. CDR3 DNA: TGTGCCAGCAGCTTGGCCGCGCTAGGCGGGACAGATACGCAGTATTTT.

Only one count was recorded for this clone. V is TRBV6-1 and J is TRBJ2-3; D may be TRBD2 (7 bases). CDR3 length equals 17 residues. Germline CDR1 and CDR2: MNHNS and SASEGT. Trimming cost V 2 bases and J 2 bases, with 17 bases left between them. The CDR3 DNA follows: TGTGCCAGCAGTGAACGGAGGGGGGGGTGGGCCACAGATACGCAGTATTTT. Translation: CASSERRGGWATDTQYF.

The V and J genes are TRBV11-2 and TRBJ1-1, with 10 bases identical to TRBD1. Losses at the gene ends were 0 bases for V and 9 bases for J; bases not matched to a gene: 10. CDR1 and CDR2 (germline): SGHAT, FQNNGV. This CDR3 contains 16 residues. The CDR3 DNA reads as TGTGCCAGCAGCTTAGATTCCGAGCCGGGACAGGGGAAAGCTTTCTTT. Its translation: CASSLDSEPGQGKAFF.

The V and J genes are TRBV20-1 and TRBJ1-2; TRBD1 is a possible D gene (6 bases). V was cut by 5 bases and J by 6 bases, with 10 bases left in between. There are 11 residues in the CDR3. Germline V gene lookup returns CDR1 DFQATT and CDR2 SNEGSKA (reference sequence). The CDR3 DNA reads TGCAGTGCTGGATACAGGGATGGCTACACCTTC. It is translated as CSAGYRDGYTF.

The gene calls are TRBV29-1 and TRBJ2-2, with D possibly being TRBD2 (5 bases). The CDR3 runs 17 residues. CDR1 and CDR2 (germline): SQVTM, ANQGSEA. V was pared by 4 bases and J by 2 bases, with 20 bases between. In nucleotides, the CDR3 is TGCAGCGTTGCCTCGGAGATTGCCGGGGAAAACACCGGGGAGCTGTTTTTT. Amino acid sequence: CSVASEIAGENTGELFF.

V is TRBV5-6 and J is TRBJ1-5; maybe TRBD1 (5 bases). V lost 4 bases and J lost 0, with 8 bases in between. The CDR3 is made up of 14 amino acids. Germline CDR1 reads SGHDT; CDR2 reads YYEEEE. CDR3 sequence: CASSGGGSNQPQHF. Here the CDR3 DNA reads TGTGCCAGCAGCGGCGGGGGTAGCAATCAGCCCCAGCATTTT.

CDR3 loop: CASSQDGAETQYF. CDR3 DNA: TGCGCCAGCAGCCAAGATGGGGCGGAGACCCAGTACTTC. The rearrangement links TRBV4-3 to TRBJ2-5, with D maybe TRBD1 (5 bases). Germline V CDR1 and CDR2: LGHNA, YSLEER. Trimming removed 0 bases from V and 5 bases from J, with 7 bases in between. The CDR3 extends over 13 amino acids.

The J gene is TRBJ2-3, the V gene TRBV2; 8 nucleotides match TRBD1. CDR3 length equals 14 residues. Germline V gene sequence: CDR1 SNHLY, CDR2 FYNNEI. Trimming took 6 bases from V and 4 from J; bases not matched to a gene: 6. The CDR3 region is CASRRPGGADTQYF. The CDR3 nucleotides read TGTGCCAGCAGGCGGCCAGGGGGCGCAGATACGCAGTATTTT.

This clone was seen only a few times. The junction departs from germline at one end; a sequencing error may be responsible. This sequence joins TRBV15 and TRBJ2-6, with TRBD1 matching 8 bases. The CDR3 is 18 residues long. Germline CDR1 and CDR2: LNHNV and YYDKDF (reference sequence). The CDR3 is CATSREGQGSSGANGLTF. CDR3 in DNA: TGTGCCACCAGCAGGGAAGGACAGGGAAGCTCTGGGGCCAACGGCCTGACTTTC. The complete variable domain, with remaining parts taken from reference TRBV15 and TRBJ2-6, reads DAMVIQNPRYQVTQFGKPVTLSCSQTLNHNVMYWYQQKSSQAPKLLFHYYDKDFNNEADTPDNFQSRRPNTSFCFLDIRSPGLGDTAMYLCATSREGQGSSGANGLTFGAGSRLTVL.

This chain uses TRBV5-3 with TRBJ1-5, with 7 bases fitting TRBD1. TRBV5-3 is identified as an open reading frame with a role that is uncertain. The CDR3 is 17 residues long. Germline trimming cut 4 bases from V and 0 bases from J; bases unmatched to any gene: 10. CDR3 region: CARSPLPDRVSNQPQHF. In nucleotides, the CDR3 is TGTGCCAGAAGCCCATTACCCGACAGGGTTAGCAATCAGCCCCAGCATTTT.

The rearrangement joins TRBV27 to TRBJ2-1; TRBD2 agrees at 14 bases. The germline V gene has CDR1 MNHEY and CDR2 SMNVEV (reference sequence). J gave up 7 bases and V 5 bases, and 7 bases lay outside the gene matches. The CDR3 length is 16 residues. In DNA, the CDR3 is TGTGCCAGCAGTACATCGACTAGCGGGAGGGGTAATGAGCAGTTCTTC. Protein product: CASSTSTSGRGNEQFF.

V is TRBV4-2 and J is TRBJ1-1; D possibly corresponds to TRBD1 (5 bases). V dropped 0 bases and J dropped 1 base, with 9 bases sitting between them. Per the germline V gene, CDR1 is LGHNA and CDR2 is YNFKEQ. The CDR3 has 15 amino acids. The chain's CDR3 is CASSQDRGRNTEAFF. Written as DNA, the CDR3 is TGTGCCAGCAGCCAAGATAGGGGAAGGAACACTGAAGCTTTCTTT.

The V gene is TRBV19, the J gene TRBJ2-2; 10 bases line up with TRBD1. The V gene's germline CDR1 is LNHDA and CDR2 SQIVND (reference sequence). This CDR3 has 14 residues. J gave up 5 bases and V 5 bases, and 2 bases lay outside the gene matches. As DNA, the CDR3 is TGTGCCAGTAGTCGACAGGGGGCGACCGGGGAGCTGTTTTTT. Amino acid sequence: CASSRQGATGELFF.

V is TRBV28 and J is TRBJ1-4; 9 bases map to TRBD1. V gave up 4 bases and J gave up 4 bases; unmatched junction bases: 10. Per the germline V gene, CDR1 is MDHEN and CDR2 is SYDVKM. This CDR3 has 17 amino acids. The chain's CDR3 is CASSSGQGFQLNEKLFF. The DNA of the CDR3 is TGTGCCAGCAGTTCCGGACAGGGGTTCCAGCTTAATGAAAAACTGTTTTTT.

This chain joins TRBV30 and TRBJ1-6, with TRBD1 matching over 9 bases. Germline V lookup: CDR1 GTSNPN, CDR2 SVGIG (reference sequence). The CDR3 is 15 residues long. V lost 3 bases and J lost 7; bases outside the gene matches: 7. Written as DNA, the CDR3 is TGTGCCTGGAGAGCCGCCGGGACAGGGAATTCACCCCTCCACTTT. Protein product: CAWRAAGTGNSPLHF.

This clone was counted only a few times. The chain has TRBV5-1 and TRBJ1-1; D perhaps matches TRBD1 (5 bases). V was trimmed by 2 bases and J by 5 bases, leaving 13 bases between them. The CDR3 runs to 14 residues. CDR1 is SGHRS and CDR2 is YFSETQ in the germline V gene. The DNA of the CDR3 is TGCGCCAGCAGCTTCGAAGGGGCTGGAACTGAAGCTTTCTTT. This gives the protein CASSFEGAGTEAFF.

V is TRBV28 and J is TRBJ1-2, with TRBD1 matching 7 bases. Germline assignment: CDR1 MDHEN and CDR2 SYDVKM. Unmatched junction bases numbered 9, after V lost 7 bases and J lost 4 bases. The CDR3 runs to 14 residues. The CDR3 DNA sequence: TGTGCCAGCACTACCGGGACAGTTTTCTATGGCTACACCTTC. Translated: CASTTGTVFYGYTF.

The V gene is TRBV9, the J gene TRBJ2-1; 14 bases are shared with TRBD2. The germline gives CDR1 SGDLS, CDR2 YYNGEE. V lost 4 bases, J lost 0 bases, and 9 bases stayed unmatched. The CDR3 has 19 amino acids. This chain's CDR3 is CASSSRTSGGPSSYNEQFF. CDR3 sequence (DNA): TGTGCCAGCAGCTCAAGGACTAGCGGGGGGCCCAGCTCCTACAATGAGCAGTTCTTC.

This clone was seen more than once but under ten times. The chain has TRBV7-2 and TRBJ2-2; 7 bases line up with TRBD1. After removal of 1 base from V and 5 bases from J, the junction contained 4 bases not matched to a gene. CDR3 length: 15 amino acids. CDR1 is SGHTA, CDR2 FQGNSA, per germline. The DNA of the CDR3 is TGTGCCAGCAGCTTAGTCGCACAGGGGACCGGGGAGCTGTTTTTT. Translated: CASSLVAQGTGELFF.

This chain joins TRBV21-1 and TRBJ2-4; the D call in the table, TRBD2, was not verified against the DNA. TRBV21-1 is classified as a pseudogene. This CDR3 has 13 amino acids. The CDR3 region is CASRRRNKNIQYF. The CDR3 DNA sequence: TGTGCCAGCAGACGGCGGAACAAAAACATTCAGTACTTC.

V is TRBV27 and J is TRBJ2-3, with a tentative D call TRBD1 (6 bases). V lost 3 bases and J 0 bases, leaving 10 bases between the germline ends. The CDR3 consists of 15 residues. The germline V gene has CDR1 MNHEY and CDR2 SMNVEV (reference sequence). The DNA for the CDR3 is TGTGCCAGCAGTTTGGGGGCACATAGCACAGATACGCAGTATTTT. As protein: CASSLGAHSTDTQYF.

The V gene is TRBV5-1, the J gene TRBJ2-1, with D perhaps matching TRBD1 (6 bases). The V end lost 4 bases, the J end lost 1 base, and 9 bases lay between the germline ends. Germline CDR1 and CDR2: SGHRS and YFSETQ. CDR3 length: 14 residues. The CDR3 loop is CASSQGQSYNEQFF. CDR3 DNA: TGCGCCAGCAGCCAGGGACAATCCTACAATGAGCAGTTCTTC.

V usage is TRBV28 and J usage is TRBJ2-3, with D hard to call. CDR1 is MDHEN and CDR2 is SYDVKM in the germline V gene. The CDR3 contains 15 residues. Deletions cut 6 bases from V and 0 bases from J, with 13 bases between. CDR3 residues: CASRYDKSSTDTQYF. The CDR3 DNA reads as TGTGCCAGCAGATACGACAAGTCTAGCACAGATACGCAGTATTTT.

This clone has a handful of counts. This chain connects TRBV9 to TRBJ2-2, with D perhaps TRBD2 (5 bases). Between the trimmed V and J ends, which lost 0 bases and 0 bases, there was a span of 6 bases. Germline values: CDR1 SGDLS, CDR2 YYNGEE. The CDR3 has 15 amino acids. This CDR3 is CASSVGGSNTGELFF. The CDR3 DNA sequence: TGTGCCAGCAGCGTAGGAGGGTCGAACACCGGGGAGCTGTTTTTT.

This sequence joins TRBV5-8 and TRBJ1-5; tentatively, D is TRBD1 (5 bases). The CDR3 runs to 14 residues. Germline V gives CDR1 SGHTS, CDR2 YDEGEE. The V end was cut by 4 bases, the J end by 5 bases, with 13 bases between. CDR3 sequence (DNA): TGTGCCAGCAGCCCGTGGCGGGGGGATCAGCCCCAGCATTTT. This sequence encodes CASSPWRGDQPQHF.

This chain uses TRBV27 with TRBJ2-3, with D perhaps matching TRBD2 (6 bases). Germline loops: CDR1 MNHEY, CDR2 SMNVEV (reference sequence). The CDR3 covers 14 residues. Trimming took 5 bases from V and 2 from J, leaving 11 bases between them. CDR3 amino acids: CASSPGLITDTQYF. The CDR3 DNA is TGTGCCAGCAGTCCCGGACTAATCACAGATACGCAGTATTTT.

This rearrangement joins TRBV29-1 to TRBJ2-1; D is possibly TRBD1 (6 bases). V lost 1 base to trimming and J lost 9 bases, with 13 bases between them. Germline values: CDR1 SQVTM, CDR2 ANQGSEA. CDR3 size: 13 residues. The CDR3 DNA reads TGCAGCGTTGAAGGTAACAGGGCCGGTGAGCAGTTCTTC. Amino acid sequence: CSVEGNRAGEQFF.

The chain combines TRBV4-3 with TRBJ2-7; 7 nucleotides match TRBD2. Looked up from germline, CDR1 is LGHNA and CDR2 is YSLEER. This CDR3 comprises 19 residues. The ends lost 6 bases at V and 0 bases at J; junction bases unmatched: 20. The DNA of the CDR3 is TGCGCCAGCAGGACCCCCGGGGGGAGGGTTCACACGGTCTCCTACGAGCAGTACTTC. Encoded protein: CASRTPGGRVHTVSYEQYF.

This chain connects TRBV19 to TRBJ2-3, with a weak D call TRBD1 (6 bases). The germline V gene encodes CDR1 LNHDA and CDR2 SQIVND (reference sequence). The CDR3 has 14 amino acids. Trimming pared 4 bases from V and 1 base from J, leaving 9 bases between. CDR3 nucleotides: TGTGCCAGTAGTAGTGGACAGCGCACAGATACGCAGTATTTT. It is translated as CASSSGQRTDTQYF.

This rearrangement joins TRBV6-6 to TRBJ2-1, with D unresolved. The germline V gene encodes CDR1 MNHNY and CDR2 SVGAGI (reference sequence). V dropped 5 bases and J dropped 0 bases, with 11 bases sitting between them. The CDR3 spans 15 residues. CDR3 DNA: TGTGCCAGCAGTCAACAGCTGAGCTCCTACAATGAGCAGTTCTTC. Translated, it gives CASSQQLSSYNEQFF.